Detailed here is one T cell receptor (beta chain). Its antigen is unidentified. The entry originates in a study of cytomegalovirus exposure and HLA in healthy donors. On the study more broadly: Previous work identified roughly 120 million unique TCR beta sequences from about 179 million T cells.

Germline loops: CDR1 LNHNV, CDR2 YYDKDF (reference sequence). V was shortened by 1 base and J by 7 bases, with 13 bases between the two germline ends. CDR3 length: 15 residues. PCR amplification relied on 60 Vbeta primers (plus 13 Jbeta primers). Using immunoSEQ multiplex PCR, the repertoire was profiled, and TCRdb retains in-frame clones only, with some absent. The sample comprises approximately 88,000 clones, 64% of which are singletons, and more than 2.5% rests with the top ten. Overall study results and limits: An analysis that was carried out later associated fewer than 20,000 TCR beta sequences with HLA alleles at 0.05 false discovery rate. Reports indicate that TCR beta sequences accurately predicted the HLA-A and HLA-B alleles of most subjects.

Sequencing used PBMCs. The rearrangement uses TRBV15 and TRBJ1-4; D might be TRBD1 (6 bases). This TCR came from a man aged 55-75 years in good health and CMV-seronegative. Here the CDR3 DNA reads TGTGCCACCAGCAGAGGACAGGCGAAGGGTGAAAAACTGTTTTTT. Translated, it gives CATSRGQAKGEKLFF. The full variable domain, with the rest looked up from reference TRBV15 and TRBJ1-4, is DAMVIQNPRYQVTQFGKPVTLSCSQTLNHNVMYWYQQKSSQAPKLLFHYYDKDFNNEADTPDNFQSRRPNTSFCFLDIRSPGLGDTAMYLCATSRGQAKGEKLFFGSGTQLSVL.